A selection of T cell receptor beta chains follows, all from one sample in a study of T cell responses to AZD1222 COVID-19 vaccine. Assay used: immunoSEQ multiplex PCR; TCRdb lists only in-frame clones, some missing. The sample includes more than 110,000 clones, 85% to 90% of them seen just once. This specimen consisted of peripheral blood, obtained on day 0 of AZD1222 vaccination. These receptor sequences come from an adult in good health. Each CDR3 is given with its conserved first and last residue. D genes are given only for firm matches. Not every row has a clone size; where given, it reads once, few, many or a size class.

v_call	clone_size	cdr3_length	j_call	d_call	cdr3_nt	cdr3_aa
TRBV21-1	NA	18	TRBJ2-7	NA	TGTGCCAGCAGTATCAAAGGGTGTCTACCGAACCGACCATACGAGCAGTACTTC	CASSIKGCLPNRPYEQYF
TRBV7-9	NA	12	TRBJ1-5	NA	TGTGCCAGCAGCGTATCGTTTCAGCCCCAGCATTTT	CASSVSFQPQHF
TRBV4-2	NA	16	TRBJ2-2	TRBD2	TGTGCCAGCAGCCAAGATCCAGCGGGGACGGGCGGGGAGCTGTTTTTT	CASSQDPAGTGGELFF
TRBV19	once	15	TRBJ1-1	TRBD1	TGTGCCAGTAGTAACCCCGGGACAGGGGGAACTGAAGCTTTCTTT	CASSNPGTGGTEAFF
TRBV3-1/TRBV3-2	NA	12	TRBJ2-1	NA	TGTGCCAGCAGCCGGGACTACAATGAGCAGTTCTTC	CASSRDYNEQFF
TRBV10-2	NA	13	TRBJ1-1	NA	TGCGCCAGCAGTCCCTTCCAGAACACTGAAGCTTTCTTT	CASSPFQNTEAFF
TRBV10-3	NA	16	TRBJ2-3	NA	TGTGCCATCAGTGGTGGGGGTGGCATGGTCGGAGATACGCAGTATTTT	CAISGGGGMVGDTQYF
TRBV6-6	NA	15	TRBJ2-2	NA	TGTGCCAGCAGTTACAAGGGGTGGGGAACCGGGGAGCTGTTTTTT	CASSYKGWGTGELFF
TRBV29-1	few	14	TRBJ1-1	NA	TGCAGCGTTGTGGGTTCCCTCTGGGGGACTGAAGCTTTCTTT	CSVVGSLWGTEAFF
TRBV2	NA	12	TRBJ2-2	NA	TGTGCCACCCAAATTAGCGGCGGGGAGCTGTTTTTT	CATQISGGELFF
TRBV5-1	NA	16	TRBJ2-5	NA	TGCGCCAGCAGCTCCATCCCGACAGGTTTAGGAGAGACCCAGTACTTC	CASSSIPTGLGETQYF
TRBV6-5	NA	14	TRBJ1-2	NA	TGTGCCAGCAGTCGGGCGGAGGGCAACTATGGCTACACCTTC	CASSRAEGNYGYTF
TRBV11-3	NA	14	TRBJ1-6	NA	TGTGCCAGCAGCCTACAGAGCTATAATTCACCCCTCCACTTT	CASSLQSYNSPLHF
TRBV5-1	NA	15	TRBJ2-2	NA	TGCGCCAGCAGCGCCATGACCTCAGGGACCGGGGAGCTGTTTTTT	CASSAMTSGTGELFF
TRBV5-1	once	15	TRBJ1-5	TRBD1	TGCGCCAGCAGCTTGGCAGGGGGTTCCAATCAGCCCCAGCATTTT	CASSLAGGSNQPQHF
TRBV14	NA	15	TRBJ2-3	TRBD1	TGTGCCAGCAGCCTTGGGACAGGAGTAACAGATACGCAGTATTTT	CASSLGTGVTDTQYF
TRBV9	few	16	TRBJ1-3	NA	TGTGCCAGCAGCCCCCGGACGGCGAGCTCTGGAAACACCATATATTTT	CASSPRTASSGNTIYF
TRBV25-1	NA	16	TRBJ1-6	NA	TGTGCCAGCAGTGATAGCCCGGTCCCCTATAATTCACCCCTCCACTTT	CASSDSPVPYNSPLHF